Below are 2 T cell receptor beta chains sequenced from a single sample in a study of T cell repertoires in cytomegalovirus infection (dated by TCRdb to between 2018 and 2020). What these receptors recognize is not known. Reading the label with the study, this specimen's treatment or condition is: in vitro stimulation with specific CMV peptide epitopes to enrich CMV-specific T cells. The sequencer was an Illumina HiSeq 1500. Clones were called with MiXCR by TCRdb after fastp trimmed the public reads at Q25, and only in-frame beta chains were retained. Under each unique CDR3 protein, matching rows form one entry showing the most common genes and DNA. For this sample the table gives roughly 350,000 distinct CDR3 sequences, of which roughly 34% were detected only once. The leading ten clones occupy 13% of the sample. The source material was cultured PBMCs, sampled from culture after CMV antigen stimulation. These receptors all stem from a human donor in good health (CMV status not recorded). Some clones in this sample may be carry-over from other donors' samples.

V usage is TRBV20-1 and J usage is TRBJ1-5; 10 bases align to TRBD1. The CDR3 runs 15 residues. Germline CDR1 is DFQATT and CDR2 is SNEGSKA (reference sequence). The junction had 8 bases not matched to a gene; V was cut back by 6 bases and J by 3 bases. The CDR3: CSALPGQGSNQPQHF. CDR3 nucleotides: TGCAGTGCCTTGCCGGGACAGGGGTCCAATCAGCCCCAGCATTTT.

The chain links TRBV29-1 to TRBJ1-1; perhaps TRBD1 as D (6 bases). Germline V gene data show CDR1 as SQVTM and CDR2 as ANQGSEA. With 7 bases removed from V and 0 bases from J, the gap between germline ends came to 18 bases. CDR3 length: 15 amino acids. CDR3 DNA: TGCAGCGGTGGCCCTCGACAGGCTCTGAACACTGAAGCTTTCTTT. It encodes CSGGPRQALNTEAFF.